The entry that follows covers one T cell receptor beta chain sequence. These data come from a study of CD8 T cells in Susac syndrome. Trimming removed 2 bases at V and 2 bases at J, with 10 bases between. The CDR3 is made up of 13 amino acids. CDR1 GTSNPN and CDR2 SVGIG come from the germline V gene (reference sequence). RNA in amounts of roughly 0.5 to 1 ug was reverse transcribed with random hexamers. Amplification of TCR beta CDR3 spanned 54 Vbeta and 13 Jbeta via immunoSEQ multiplex PCR. MiXCR was run by TCRdb on the immunoSEQ multiplex PCR reads, yielding one entry per CDR3 protein. The repertoire includes about 69,000 distinct CDR3 sequences, 85% to 95% of them detected once, and around 0.25% sits in the top ten. Negative isolation was applied to CD8+ and CD4+ T cells, and FACS enrichment was applied to TEMRA cells.

The V and J genes are TRBV30 and TRBJ2-7; no reliable D call. The source material was CD8+ T cells from PBMCs. This clonotype was sampled from a human donor in good health. CDR3 in DNA: TGTGCCTGGAGTTATGGGTCCCCCTACGAGCAGTACTTC. Translated: CAWSYGSPYEQYF. The whole variable domain, filled in from reference TRBV30 and TRBJ2-7, reads SQTIHQWPATLVQPVGSPLSLECTVEGTSNPNLYWYRQAAGRGLQLLFYSVGIGQISSEVPQNLSASRPQDRQFILSSKKLLLSDSGFYLCAWSYGSPYEQYFGPGTRLTVT.